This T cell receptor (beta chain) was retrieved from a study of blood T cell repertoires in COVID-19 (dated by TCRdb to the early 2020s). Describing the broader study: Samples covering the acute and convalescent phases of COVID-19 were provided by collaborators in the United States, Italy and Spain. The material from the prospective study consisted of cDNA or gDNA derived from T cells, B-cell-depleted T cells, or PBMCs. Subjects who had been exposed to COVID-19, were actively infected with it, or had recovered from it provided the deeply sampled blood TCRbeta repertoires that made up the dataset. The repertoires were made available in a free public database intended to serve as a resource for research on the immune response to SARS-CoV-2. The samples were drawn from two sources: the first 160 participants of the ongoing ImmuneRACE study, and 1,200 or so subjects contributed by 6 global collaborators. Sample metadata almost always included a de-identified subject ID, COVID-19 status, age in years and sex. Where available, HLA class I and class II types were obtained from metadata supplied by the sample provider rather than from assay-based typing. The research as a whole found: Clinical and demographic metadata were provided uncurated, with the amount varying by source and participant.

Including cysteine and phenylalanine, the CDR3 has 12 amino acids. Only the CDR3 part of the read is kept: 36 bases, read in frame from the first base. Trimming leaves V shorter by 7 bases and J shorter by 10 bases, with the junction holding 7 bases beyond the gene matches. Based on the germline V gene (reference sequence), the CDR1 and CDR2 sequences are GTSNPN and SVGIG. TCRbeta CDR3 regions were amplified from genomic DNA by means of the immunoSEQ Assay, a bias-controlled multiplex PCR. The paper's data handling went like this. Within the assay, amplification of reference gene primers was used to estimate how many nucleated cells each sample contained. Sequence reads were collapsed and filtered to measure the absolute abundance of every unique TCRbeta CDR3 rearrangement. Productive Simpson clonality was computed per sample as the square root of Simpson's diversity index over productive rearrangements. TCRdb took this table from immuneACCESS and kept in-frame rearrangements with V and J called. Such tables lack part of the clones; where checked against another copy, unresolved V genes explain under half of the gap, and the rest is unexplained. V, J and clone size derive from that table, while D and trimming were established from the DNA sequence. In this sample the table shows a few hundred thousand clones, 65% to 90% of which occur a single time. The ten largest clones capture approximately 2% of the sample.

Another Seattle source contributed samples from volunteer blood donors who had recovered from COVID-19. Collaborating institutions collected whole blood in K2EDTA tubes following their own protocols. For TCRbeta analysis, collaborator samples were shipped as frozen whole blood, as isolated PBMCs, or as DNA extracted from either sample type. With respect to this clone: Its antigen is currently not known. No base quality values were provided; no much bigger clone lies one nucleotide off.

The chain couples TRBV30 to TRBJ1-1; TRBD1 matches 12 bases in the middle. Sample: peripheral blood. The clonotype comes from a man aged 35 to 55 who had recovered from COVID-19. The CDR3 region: CASGTGGAGAFF. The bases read TGTGCCTCGGGGACAGGGGGCGCGGGAGCTTTCTTT. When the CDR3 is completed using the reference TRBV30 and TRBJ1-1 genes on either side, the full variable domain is SQTIHQWPATLVQPVGSPLSLECTVEGTSNPNLYWYRQAAGRGLQLLFYSVGIGQISSEVPQNLSASRPQDRQFILSSKKLLLSDSGFYLCASGTGGAGAFFGQGTRLTVV.